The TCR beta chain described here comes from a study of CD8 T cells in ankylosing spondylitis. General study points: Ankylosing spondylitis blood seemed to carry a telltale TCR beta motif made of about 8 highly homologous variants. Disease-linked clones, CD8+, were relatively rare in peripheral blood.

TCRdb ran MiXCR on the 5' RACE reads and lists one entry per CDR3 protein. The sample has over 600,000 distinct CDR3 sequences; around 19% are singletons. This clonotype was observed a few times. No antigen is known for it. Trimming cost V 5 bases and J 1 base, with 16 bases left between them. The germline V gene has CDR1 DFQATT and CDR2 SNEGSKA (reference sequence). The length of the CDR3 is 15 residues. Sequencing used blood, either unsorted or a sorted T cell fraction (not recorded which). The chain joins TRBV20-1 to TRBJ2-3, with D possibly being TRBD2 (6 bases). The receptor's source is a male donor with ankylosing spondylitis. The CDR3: CSASREEAGTDTQYF. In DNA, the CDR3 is TGCAGTGCTTCAAGGGAGGAGGCAGGCACAGATACGCAGTATTTT.